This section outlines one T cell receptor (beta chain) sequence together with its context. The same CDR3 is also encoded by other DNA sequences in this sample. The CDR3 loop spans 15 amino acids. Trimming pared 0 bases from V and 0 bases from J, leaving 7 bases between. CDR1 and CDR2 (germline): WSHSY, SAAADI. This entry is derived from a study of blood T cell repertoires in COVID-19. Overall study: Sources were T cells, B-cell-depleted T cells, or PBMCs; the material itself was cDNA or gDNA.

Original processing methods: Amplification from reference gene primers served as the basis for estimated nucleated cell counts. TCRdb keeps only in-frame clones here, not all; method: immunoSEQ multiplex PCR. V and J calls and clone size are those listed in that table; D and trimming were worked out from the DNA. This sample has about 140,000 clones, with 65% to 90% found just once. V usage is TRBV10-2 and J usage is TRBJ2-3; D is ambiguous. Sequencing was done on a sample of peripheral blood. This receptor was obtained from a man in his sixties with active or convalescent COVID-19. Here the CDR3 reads CASSESPTSTDTQYF. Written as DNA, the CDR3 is TGCGCCAGCAGTGAGTCTCCAACAAGCACAGATACGCAGTATTTT.